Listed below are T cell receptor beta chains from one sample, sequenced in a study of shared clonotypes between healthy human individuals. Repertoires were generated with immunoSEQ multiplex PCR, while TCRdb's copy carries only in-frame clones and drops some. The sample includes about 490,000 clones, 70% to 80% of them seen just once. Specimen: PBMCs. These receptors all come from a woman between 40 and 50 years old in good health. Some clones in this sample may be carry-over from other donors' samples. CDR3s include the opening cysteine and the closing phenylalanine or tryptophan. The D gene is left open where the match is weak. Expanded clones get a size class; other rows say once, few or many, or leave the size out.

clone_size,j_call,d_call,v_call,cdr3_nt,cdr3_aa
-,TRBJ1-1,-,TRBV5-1,TGCGCCAGCAGCTTGTGGACGGAGGGTACTGAAGCTTTCTTT,CASSLWTEGTEAFF
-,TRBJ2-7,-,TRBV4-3,TGCGCCAGCAGCCAAGTGGGTGGGAGAGGGGTCGAGCAGTACTTC,CASSQVGGRGVEQYF
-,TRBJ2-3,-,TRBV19,TGTGCCAGTCGTCTTGGGCTCACAGATACGCAGTATTTT,CASRLGLTDTQYF
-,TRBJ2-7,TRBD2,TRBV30,TGTGCCTGGAGTGTACTAGCGGGAGGGTACGAGCAGTACTTC,CAWSVLAGGYEQYF
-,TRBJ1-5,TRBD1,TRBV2,TGTGCCAGCAGGATGGGACAGTACAATCAGCCCCAGCATTTT,CASRMGQYNQPQHF
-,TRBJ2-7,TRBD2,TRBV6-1,TGTGCCAGCAGTGACGGACTAGATTTCCCCTACGAGCAGTACTTC,CASSDGLDFPYEQYF
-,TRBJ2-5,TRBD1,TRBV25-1,TGTGCCAGCAGTGAACCCGGACAGGGGTCAATAGAGACCCAGTACTTC,CASSEPGQGSIETQYF
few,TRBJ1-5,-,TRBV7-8,TGTGCCAGCAGCAGAGGATTTAGCAATCAGCCCCAGCATTTT,CASSRGFSNQPQHF
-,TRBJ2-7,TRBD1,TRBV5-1,TGCGCCAGCAGCTTGCAGGGGGCAAGATACGAGCAGTACTTC,CASSLQGARYEQYF
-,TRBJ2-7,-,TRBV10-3,TGTGCCATCAAGGACATCTCCTACGAGCAGTACTTC,CAIKDISYEQYF
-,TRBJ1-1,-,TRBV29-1,TGCAGCGTTGTATGGGCGGGCACTGAAGCTTTCTTT,CSVVWAGTEAFF
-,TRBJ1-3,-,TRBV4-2,TGTGCCAGCAGCCAAGTCCGGGACGCTGGAAACACCATATATTTT,CASSQVRDAGNTIYF
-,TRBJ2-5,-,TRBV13,TGTGCCAGCAGCCCTGGGACCGTAGAGACCCAGTACTTC,CASSPGTVETQYF
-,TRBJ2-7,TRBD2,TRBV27,TGTGCCAGCAGTCCCTTAGCGGGAAGGCGCTACGAGCAGTACTTC,CASSPLAGRRYEQYF
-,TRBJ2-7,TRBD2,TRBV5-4,TGTGCCAGCAGCTTGAGCGGGACCTCTTCCTACGAGCAGTACTTC,CASSLSGTSSYEQYF
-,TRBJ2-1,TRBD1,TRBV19,TGTGCCAGTAGTATAACTGGACAGGCCTACAATGAGCAGTTCTTC,CASSITGQAYNEQFF
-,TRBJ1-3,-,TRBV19,TGTGCCAGTATCAGAGGGAGAACTGGAAACACCATATATTTT,CASIRGRTGNTIYF
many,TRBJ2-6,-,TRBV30,TGTGCCTGGGTCCTGAGCTTCTCTGGGGCCAACGTCCTGACTTTC,CAWVLSFSGANVLTF
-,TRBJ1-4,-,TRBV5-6,TGTGCCAGCAGTGGGACCCCAAATGAAAAACTGTTTTTT,CASSGTPNEKLFF
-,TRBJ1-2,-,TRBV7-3,TGTGCCAGCAGCGCCTCCCCTTCAGGGGCCGGGGGCTACACCTTC,CASSASPSGAGGYTF
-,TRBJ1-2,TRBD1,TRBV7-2,TGTGCCAGCAGCATTACCGGGACAGGGTTCTATGGCTACACCTTC,CASSITGTGFYGYTF
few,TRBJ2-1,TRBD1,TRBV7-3,TGTGCCAGCAGCTCAACAGGGGGCGAGCAGTTCTTC,CASSSTGGEQFF
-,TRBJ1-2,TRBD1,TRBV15,TGTGCCACCAGCAGAGATCGGGACAGGCGCGGCTACACCTTC,CATSRDRDRRGYTF
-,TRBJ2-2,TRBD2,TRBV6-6,TGTGCCAGCAGTTACGTTGCGGGGGTAAACACCGGGGAGCTGTTTTTT,CASSYVAGVNTGELFF
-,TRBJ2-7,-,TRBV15,TGTGCCACCAGCATGGGGGGGCCCTACGAGCAGTACTTC,CATSMGGPYEQYF
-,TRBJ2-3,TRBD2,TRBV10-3,TGTGCCATCAGGTCTGGGGCGGGAGTCTCAGATACGCAGTATTTT,CAIRSGAGVSDTQYF
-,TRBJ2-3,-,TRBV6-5,TGTGCCAGCAGTTACCCCGGTGTGGGTACGCAGTATTTT,CASSYPGVGTQYF
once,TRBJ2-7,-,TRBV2,TGTGCCAGCAGTGGGGACCGTTTTTCGAGCTCCTACGAGCAGTACTTC,CASSGDRFSSSYEQYF
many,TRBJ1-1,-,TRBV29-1,TGCAGCGTCGTGATAGCGGGGACCGCGAACACTGAAGCTTTCTTT,CSVVIAGTANTEAFF
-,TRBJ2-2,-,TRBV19,TGTGCCAGTAGTACTTTGAACACCGGGGAGCTGTTTTTT,CASSTLNTGELFF
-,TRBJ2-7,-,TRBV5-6,TGTGCCCCCGAGGGCCCAGGAACAACCTACGAGCAGTACTTC,CAPEGPGTTYEQYF
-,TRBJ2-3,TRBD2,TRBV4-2,TGTGCCAGCAGCCAAGCGGGAGGGCCCGGGAATACGCAGTATTTT,CASSQAGGPGNTQYF
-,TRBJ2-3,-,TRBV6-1,TGTGCCAGCAATATGGGAAGAGGGAGAGATACGCAGTATTTT,CASNMGRGRDTQYF
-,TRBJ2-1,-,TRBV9,TGTGCCAGCAGCGTCGGAGGGGGAATGAGTTACAATGAGCAGTTCTTC,CASSVGGGMSYNEQFF
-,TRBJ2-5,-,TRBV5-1,TGCGCCAGCGGGGCAGGGGAAGAGACCCAGTACTTC,CASGAGEETQYF